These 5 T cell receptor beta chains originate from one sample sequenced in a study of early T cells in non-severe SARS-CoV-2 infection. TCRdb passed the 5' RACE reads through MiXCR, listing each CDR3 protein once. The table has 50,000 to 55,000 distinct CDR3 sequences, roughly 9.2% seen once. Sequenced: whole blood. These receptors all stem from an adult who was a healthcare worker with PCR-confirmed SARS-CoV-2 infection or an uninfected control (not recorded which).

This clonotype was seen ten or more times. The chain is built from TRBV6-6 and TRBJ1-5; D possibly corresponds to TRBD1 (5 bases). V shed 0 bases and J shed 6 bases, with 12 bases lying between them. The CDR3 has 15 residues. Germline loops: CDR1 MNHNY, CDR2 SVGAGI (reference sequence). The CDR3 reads CASSYSRGGTQPQHF. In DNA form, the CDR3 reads TGTGCCAGCAGTTACTCTCGGGGGGGGACTCAGCCCCAGCATTTT.

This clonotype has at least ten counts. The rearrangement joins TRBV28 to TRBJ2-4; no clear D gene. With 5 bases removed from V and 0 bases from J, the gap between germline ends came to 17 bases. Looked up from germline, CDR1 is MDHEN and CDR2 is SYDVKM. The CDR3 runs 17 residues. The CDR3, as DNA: TGTGCCAGCAGTGGTATGGGTATGGGCCTAGCCAAAAACATTCAGTACTTC. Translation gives CASSGMGMGLAKNIQYF.

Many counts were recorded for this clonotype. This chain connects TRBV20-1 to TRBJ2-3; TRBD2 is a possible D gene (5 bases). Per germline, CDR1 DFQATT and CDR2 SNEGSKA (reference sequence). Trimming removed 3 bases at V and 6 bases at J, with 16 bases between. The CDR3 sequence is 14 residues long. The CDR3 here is CSASAGVVGDTQYF. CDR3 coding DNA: TGCAGTGCTAGCGCCGGGGTAGTTGGCGATACGCAGTATTTT.

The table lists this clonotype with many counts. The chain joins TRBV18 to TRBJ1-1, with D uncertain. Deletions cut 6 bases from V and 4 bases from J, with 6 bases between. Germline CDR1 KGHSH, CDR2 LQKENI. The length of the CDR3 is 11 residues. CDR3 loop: CASSLGTEAFF. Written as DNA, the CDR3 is TGTGCCAGCTCGTTGGGCACTGAAGCTTTCTTT.

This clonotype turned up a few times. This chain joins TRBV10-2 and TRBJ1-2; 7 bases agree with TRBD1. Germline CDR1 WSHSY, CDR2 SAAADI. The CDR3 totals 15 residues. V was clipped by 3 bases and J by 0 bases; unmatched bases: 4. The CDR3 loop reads CASSETGESNYGYTF. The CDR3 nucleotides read TGCGCCAGCAGTGAAACAGGGGAATCTAACTATGGCTACACCTTC.